The table lists the clone carrying this T cell receptor (beta chain) with a few counts. No antigen is known for it. This entry belongs to a study of T cell repertoires in cytomegalovirus infection. MiXCR was run by TCRdb on the reads, yielding one entry per CDR3 protein. The sample shows around 740,000 distinct CDR3 sequences, roughly 36% of them seen only once. General study findings and limits: The study found HLA-C-restricted CMV-specific TCR beta clonotypes dominating the ex vivo response. Cumulative frequency (of public TCR beta family members) identified carriers of CMV plus the relevant HLA.

The V gene's germline CDR1 is MNHEY and CDR2 SVGAGI. With 2 bases removed from V and 2 bases from J, the gap between germline ends came to 19 bases. This CDR3 has 18 amino acids. The chain links TRBV6-5 to TRBJ2-1; a possible D gene is TRBD1 (5 bases). The sequence came from a human donor in good health (CMV status not recorded). Some clones in this sample may be carry-over from other donors' samples. The specimen sequenced was PBMCs. CDR3 nucleotides: TGTGCCAGCAGTTACGCAAGGGATTTAAGGGGTCCCTACAATGAGCAGTTCTTC. Protein product: CASSYARDLRGPYNEQFF.